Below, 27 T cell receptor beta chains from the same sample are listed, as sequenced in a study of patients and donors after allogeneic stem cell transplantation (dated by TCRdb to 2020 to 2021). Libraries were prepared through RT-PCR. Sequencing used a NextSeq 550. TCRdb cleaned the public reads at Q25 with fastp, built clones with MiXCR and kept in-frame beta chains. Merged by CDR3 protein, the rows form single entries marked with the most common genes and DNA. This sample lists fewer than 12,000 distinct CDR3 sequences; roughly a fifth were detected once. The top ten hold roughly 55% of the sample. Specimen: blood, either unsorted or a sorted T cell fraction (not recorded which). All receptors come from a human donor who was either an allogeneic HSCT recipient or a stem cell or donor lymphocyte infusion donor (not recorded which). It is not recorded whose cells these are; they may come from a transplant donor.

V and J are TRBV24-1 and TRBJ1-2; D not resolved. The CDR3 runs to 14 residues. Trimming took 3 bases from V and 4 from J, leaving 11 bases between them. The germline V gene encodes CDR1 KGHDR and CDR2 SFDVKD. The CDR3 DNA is TGTGCCACCAGTGATCTCAACGTACGCTATGGCTACACCTTC. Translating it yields CATSDLNVRYGYTF.

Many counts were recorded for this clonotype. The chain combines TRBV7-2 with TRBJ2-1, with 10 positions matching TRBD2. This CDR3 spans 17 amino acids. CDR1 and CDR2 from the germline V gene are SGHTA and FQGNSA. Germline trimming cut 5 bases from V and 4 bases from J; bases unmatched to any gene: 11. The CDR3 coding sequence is TGTGCCAGCAGCCCTACCTTAGCGGGGGGCCCTTACAATGAGCAGTTCTTC. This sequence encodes CASSPTLAGGPYNEQFF. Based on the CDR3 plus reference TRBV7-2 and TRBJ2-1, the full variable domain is GAGVSQSPSNKVTEKGKDVELRCDPISGHTALYWYRQSLGQGLEFLIYFQGNSAPDKSGLPSDRFSAERTGGSVSTLTIQRTQQEDSAVYLCASSPTLAGGPYNEQFFGPGTRLTVL.

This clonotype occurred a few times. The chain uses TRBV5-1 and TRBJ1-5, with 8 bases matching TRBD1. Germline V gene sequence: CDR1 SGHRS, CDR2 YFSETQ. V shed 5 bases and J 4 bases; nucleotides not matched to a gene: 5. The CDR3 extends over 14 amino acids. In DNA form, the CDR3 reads TGCGCCAGCAGGCCGGACAGGGCGAATCAGCCCCAGCATTTT. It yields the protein CASRPDRANQPQHF. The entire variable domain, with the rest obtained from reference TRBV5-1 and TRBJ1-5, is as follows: KAGVTQTPRYLIKTRGQQVTLSCSPISGHRSVSWYQQTPGQGLQFLFEYFSETQRNKGNFPGRFSGRQFSNSRSEMNVSTLELGDSALYLCASRPDRANQPQHFGDGTRLSIL.

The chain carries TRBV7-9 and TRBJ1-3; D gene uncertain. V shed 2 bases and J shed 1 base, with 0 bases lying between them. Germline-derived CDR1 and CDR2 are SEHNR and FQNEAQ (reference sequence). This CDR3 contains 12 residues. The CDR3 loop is CASSLSGNTIYF. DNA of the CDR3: TGTGCCAGCAGCTTATCTGGAAACACCATATATTTT. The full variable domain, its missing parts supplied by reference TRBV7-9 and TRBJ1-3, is DTGVSQNPRHKITKRGQNVTFRCDPISEHNRLYWYRQTLGQGPEFLTYFQNEAQLEKSRLLSDRFSAERPKGSFSTLEIQRTEQGDSAMYLCASSLSGNTIYFGEGSWLTVV.

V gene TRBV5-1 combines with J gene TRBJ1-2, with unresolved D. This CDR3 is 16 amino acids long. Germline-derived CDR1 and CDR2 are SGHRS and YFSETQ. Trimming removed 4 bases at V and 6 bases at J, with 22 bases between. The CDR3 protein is CASSLPISTERDGYTF. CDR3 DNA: TGCGCCAGCAGCCTCCCCATATCGACGGAGAGGGATGGCTACACCTTC.

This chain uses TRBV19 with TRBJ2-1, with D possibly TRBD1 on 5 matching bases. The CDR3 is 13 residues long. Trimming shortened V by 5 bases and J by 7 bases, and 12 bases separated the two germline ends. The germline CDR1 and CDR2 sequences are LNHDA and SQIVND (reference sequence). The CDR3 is CASSHRRTNEQFF. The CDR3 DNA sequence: TGTGCCAGTAGTCACAGGCGAACGAATGAGCAGTTCTTC.

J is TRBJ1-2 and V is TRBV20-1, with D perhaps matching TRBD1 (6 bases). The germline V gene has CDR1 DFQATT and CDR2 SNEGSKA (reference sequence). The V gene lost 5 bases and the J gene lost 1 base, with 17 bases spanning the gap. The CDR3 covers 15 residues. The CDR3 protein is CSAQTPRGFNYGYTF. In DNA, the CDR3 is TGCAGTGCTCAAACCCCGAGGGGGTTTAACTATGGCTACACCTTC.

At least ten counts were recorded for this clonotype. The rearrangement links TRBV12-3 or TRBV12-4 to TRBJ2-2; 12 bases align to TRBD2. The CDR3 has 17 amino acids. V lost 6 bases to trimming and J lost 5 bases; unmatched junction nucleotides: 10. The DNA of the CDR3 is TGTGCCAGCAGCCCACCTCTAGCGGGGGGGCATACCGGGGAGCTGTTTTTT. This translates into CASSPPLAGGHTGELFF.

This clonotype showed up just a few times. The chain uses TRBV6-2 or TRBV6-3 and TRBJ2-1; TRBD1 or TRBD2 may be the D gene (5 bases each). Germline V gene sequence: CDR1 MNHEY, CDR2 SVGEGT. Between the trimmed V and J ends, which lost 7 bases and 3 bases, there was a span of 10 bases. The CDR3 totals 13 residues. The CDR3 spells CASIGTVYNEQFF. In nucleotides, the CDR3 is TGTGCCAGCATCGGGACGGTCTACAATGAGCAGTTCTTC.

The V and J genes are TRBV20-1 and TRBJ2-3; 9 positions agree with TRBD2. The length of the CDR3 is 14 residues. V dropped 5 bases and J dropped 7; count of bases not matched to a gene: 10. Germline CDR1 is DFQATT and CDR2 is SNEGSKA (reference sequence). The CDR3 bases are TGCAGTGCTGGGCGGGGGGGCGATGTGAATACGCAGTATTTT. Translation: CSAGRGGDVNTQYF.

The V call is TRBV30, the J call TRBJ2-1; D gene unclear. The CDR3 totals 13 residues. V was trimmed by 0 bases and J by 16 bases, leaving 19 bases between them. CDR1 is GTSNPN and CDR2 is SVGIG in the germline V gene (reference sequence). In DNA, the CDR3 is TGTGCCTGGAGTGTGCAACTGAGAAGGTCCCCCTTCTTC. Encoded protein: CAWSVQLRRSPFF. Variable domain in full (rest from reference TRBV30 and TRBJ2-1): SQTIHQWPATLVQPVGSPLSLECTVEGTSNPNLYWYRQAAGRGLQLLFYSVGIGQISSEVPQNLSASRPQDRQFILSSKKLLLSDSGFYLCAWSVQLRRSPFFGPGTRLTVL.

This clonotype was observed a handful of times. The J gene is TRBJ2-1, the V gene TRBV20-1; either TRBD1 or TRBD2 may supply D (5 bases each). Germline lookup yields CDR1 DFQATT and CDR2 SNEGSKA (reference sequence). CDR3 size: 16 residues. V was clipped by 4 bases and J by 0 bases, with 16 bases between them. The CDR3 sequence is CSATRGTSSSYNEQFF. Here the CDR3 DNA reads TGCAGTGCTACGCGAGGGACGTCGTCCTCCTACAATGAGCAGTTCTTC.

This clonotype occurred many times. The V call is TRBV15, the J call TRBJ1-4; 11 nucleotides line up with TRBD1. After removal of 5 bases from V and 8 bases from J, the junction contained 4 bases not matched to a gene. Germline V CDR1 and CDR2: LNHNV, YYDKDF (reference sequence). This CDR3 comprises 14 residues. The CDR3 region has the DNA TGTGCCACCAGCTCGGGACAGGGGGAAGAAAAACTGTTTTTT. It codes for CATSSGQGEEKLFF.

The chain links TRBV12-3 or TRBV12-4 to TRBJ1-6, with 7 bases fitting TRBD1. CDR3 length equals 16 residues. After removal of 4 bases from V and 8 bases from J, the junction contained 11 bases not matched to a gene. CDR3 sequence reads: CASSSGSRQGDSPLHF. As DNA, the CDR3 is TGTGCCAGCAGTTCGGGGAGTCGGCAGGGGGATTCACCCCTCCACTTT.

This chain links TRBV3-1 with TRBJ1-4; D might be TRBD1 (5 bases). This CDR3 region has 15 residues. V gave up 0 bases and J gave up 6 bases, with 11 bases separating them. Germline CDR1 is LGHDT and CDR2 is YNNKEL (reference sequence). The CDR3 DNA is TGTGCCAGCAGCCAAGAATGGGGACGGGATGAAAAACTGTTTTTT. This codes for CASSQEWGRDEKLFF.

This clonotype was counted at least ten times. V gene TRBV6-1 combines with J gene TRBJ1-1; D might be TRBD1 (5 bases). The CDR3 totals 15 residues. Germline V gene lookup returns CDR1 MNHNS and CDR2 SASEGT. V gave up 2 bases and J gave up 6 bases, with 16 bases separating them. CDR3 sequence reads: CASSERTGGWAEAFF. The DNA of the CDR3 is TGTGCCAGCAGTGAACGAACAGGAGGTTGGGCTGAAGCTTTCTTT.

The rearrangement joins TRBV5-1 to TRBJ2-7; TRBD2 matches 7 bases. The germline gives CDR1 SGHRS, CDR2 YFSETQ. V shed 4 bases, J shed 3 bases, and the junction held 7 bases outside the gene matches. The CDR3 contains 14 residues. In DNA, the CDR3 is TGCGCCAGCAGCCCACGGCGGGACTACTACGAGCAGTACTTC. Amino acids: CASSPRRDYYEQYF.

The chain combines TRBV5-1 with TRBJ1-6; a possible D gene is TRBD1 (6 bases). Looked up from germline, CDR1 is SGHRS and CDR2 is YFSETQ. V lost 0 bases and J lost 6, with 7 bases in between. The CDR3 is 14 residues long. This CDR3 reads CASSLGTANSPLHF. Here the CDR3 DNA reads TGCGCCAGCAGCTTGGGGACAGCTAATTCACCCCTCCACTTT.

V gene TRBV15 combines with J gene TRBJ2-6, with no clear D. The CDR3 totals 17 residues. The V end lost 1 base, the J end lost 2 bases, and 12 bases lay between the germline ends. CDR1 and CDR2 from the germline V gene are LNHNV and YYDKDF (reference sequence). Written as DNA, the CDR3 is TGTGCCACCAGCAGAGGCATTCGATCCACTGGGGCCAACGTCCTGACTTTC. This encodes CATSRGIRSTGANVLTF.

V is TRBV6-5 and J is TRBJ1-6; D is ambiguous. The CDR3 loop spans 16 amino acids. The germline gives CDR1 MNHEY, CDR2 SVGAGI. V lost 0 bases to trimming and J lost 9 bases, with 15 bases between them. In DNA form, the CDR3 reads TGTGCCAGCAGTTACTCGAAGATATTACCCCTTTCACCCCTCCACTTT. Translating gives CASSYSKILPLSPLHF.

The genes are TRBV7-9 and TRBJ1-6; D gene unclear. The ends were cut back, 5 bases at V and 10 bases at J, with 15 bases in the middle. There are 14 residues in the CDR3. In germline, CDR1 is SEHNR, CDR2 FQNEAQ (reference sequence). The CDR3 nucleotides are TGTGCCAGCAGCCACATACTGTTTGGGTCACCCCTCCACTTT. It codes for CASSHILFGSPLHF.

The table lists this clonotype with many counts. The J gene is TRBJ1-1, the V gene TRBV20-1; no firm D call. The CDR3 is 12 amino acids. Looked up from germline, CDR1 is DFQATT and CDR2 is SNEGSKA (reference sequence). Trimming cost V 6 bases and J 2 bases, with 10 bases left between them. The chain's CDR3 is CSAQTDNTEAFF. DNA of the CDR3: TGCAGTGCCCAAACGGATAACACTGAAGCTTTCTTT.

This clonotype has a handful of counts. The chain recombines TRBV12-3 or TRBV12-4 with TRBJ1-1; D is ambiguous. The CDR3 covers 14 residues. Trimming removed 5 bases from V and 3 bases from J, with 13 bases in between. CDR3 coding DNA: TGTGCCAGCAGTAACGGTCTTGGGGACACTGAAGCTTTCTTT. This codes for CASSNGLGDTEAFF.

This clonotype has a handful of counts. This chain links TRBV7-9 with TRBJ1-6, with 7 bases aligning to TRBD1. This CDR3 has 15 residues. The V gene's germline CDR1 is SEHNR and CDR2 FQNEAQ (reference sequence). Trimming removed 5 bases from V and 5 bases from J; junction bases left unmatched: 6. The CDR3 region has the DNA TGTGCCAGCAGCGCCCGACAGGGAAATAATTCACCCCTCCACTTT. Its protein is CASSARQGNNSPLHF.

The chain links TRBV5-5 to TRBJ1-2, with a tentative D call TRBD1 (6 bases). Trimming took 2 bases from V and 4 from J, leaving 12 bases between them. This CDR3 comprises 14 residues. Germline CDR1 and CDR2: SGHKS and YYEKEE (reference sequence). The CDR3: CASSFGGPVYGYTF. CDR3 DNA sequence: TGTGCCAGCAGCTTCGGGGGGCCGGTCTATGGCTACACCTTC.

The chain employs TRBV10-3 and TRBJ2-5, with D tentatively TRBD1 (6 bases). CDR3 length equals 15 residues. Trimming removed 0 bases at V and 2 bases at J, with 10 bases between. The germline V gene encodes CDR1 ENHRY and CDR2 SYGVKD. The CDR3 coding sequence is TGTGCCATCAGTGAGTCGACAGGAGGTCAAGAGACCCAGTACTTC. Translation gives CAISESTGGQETQYF.

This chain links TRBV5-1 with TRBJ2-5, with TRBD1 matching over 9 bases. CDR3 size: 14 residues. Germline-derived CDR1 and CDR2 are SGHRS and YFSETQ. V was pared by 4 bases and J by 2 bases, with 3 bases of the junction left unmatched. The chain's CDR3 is CASSGGQGQETQYF. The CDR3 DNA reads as TGCGCCAGCAGCGGCGGACAGGGGCAAGAGACCCAGTACTTC.